This is a list of T cell receptor beta chains from one sample in a study of cytomegalovirus exposure and HLA in healthy donors. Generated by immunoSEQ multiplex PCR, the TCRdb table keeps only in-frame clones and is missing some. The sample holds under 95,000 clones; approximately 79% are singletons and the top ten take 9% to 13%. Specimen: PBMCs. The receptors come from a woman aged 40 to 50 in good health and CMV-seropositive. Both conserved end residues are part of each CDR3. Each record gives: D gene, clone size, J gene, V gene, CDR3 protein, CDR3 DNA. The D gene is left open where the match is weak. Where a row states a size, it is once, few, many or the class of an expanded clone; other rows omit it.

TRBD1 NA TRBJ1-6 TRBV11-3 CASTPGQGSSPLHF TGTGCCAGCACCCCCGGACAGGGGAGTTCACCCCTCCACTTT
NA once TRBJ1-1 TRBV13 CASSRGTPRVTEAFF TGTGCCAGCAGCAGGGGGACCCCACGTGTTACTGAAGCTTTCTTT
TRBD2 once TRBJ2-3 TRBV9 CASSVDTGGGTQYF TGTGCCAGCAGCGTAGACACCGGGGGGGGTACGCAGTATTTT
NA NA TRBJ1-3 TRBV30 CAWTETGNTIYF TGTGCCTGGACGGAGACGGGAAACACCATATATTTT
TRBD2 NA TRBJ2-1 TRBV6-6 CASSSGGVSYNEQFF TGTGCCAGCAGCTCGGGAGGGGTTTCCTACAATGAGCAGTTCTTC
TRBD2 NA TRBJ2-2 TRBV25-1 CASSELAGEWDTGELFF TGTGCCAGCAGTGAACTAGCGGGGGAATGGGACACCGGGGAGCTGTTTTTT
NA NA TRBJ2-3 TRBV7-9 CASSLGLETDTQYF TGTGCCAGCAGCTTAGGGCTAGAGACAGATACGCAGTATTTT
NA NA TRBJ1-4 TRBV5-1 CASSLGTLGANEKLFF TGCGCCAGCAGCTTAGGGACTTTAGGGGCTAATGAAAAACTGTTTTTT
TRBD1 few TRBJ1-3 TRBV6-1 CASTRDRGPGNTIYF TGTGCCAGCACCCGCGACAGGGGGCCTGGAAACACCATATATTTT
NA once TRBJ1-2 TRBV2 CASAPGVIYGYTF TGTGCCAGCGCCCCAGGGGTGATCTATGGCTACACCTTC
TRBD2 NA TRBJ2-5 TRBV7-2 CASSLYSGGLQETQYF TGTGCCAGCAGCTTATACAGCGGGGGGCTGCAAGAGACCCAGTACTTC
NA NA TRBJ1-1 TRBV11-2 CASSSIGQGALGAFF TGTGCCAGCAGCTCAATAGGGCAAGGGGCGCTGGGGGCTTTCTTT
TRBD1 NA TRBJ1-6 TRBV30 CAWNGQGHNSPLHF TGTGCCTGGAATGGACAGGGGCACAATTCACCCCTCCACTTT
TRBD1 NA TRBJ1-5 TRBV9 CASTEGQGAGQPQHF TGTGCCAGCACAGAGGGACAGGGGGCAGGGCAGCCCCAGCATTTT
NA NA TRBJ2-7 TRBV7-8 CASSLIGGTYEQYF TGTGCCAGCAGCTTAATCGGAGGAACCTACGAGCAGTACTTC
TRBD2 NA TRBJ2-5 TRBV27 CASSPRRRGGSETQYF TGTGCCAGCAGTCCTCGGCGGCGGGGGGGCTCGGAGACCCAGTACTTC
TRBD1 NA TRBJ1-2 TRBV7-2 CASSQGQGGYYGYTF TGTGCCAGCAGCCAAGGACAGGGGGGGTACTATGGCTACACCTTC
NA NA TRBJ2-6 TRBV7-2 CASSRRGANVLTF TGTGCCAGCAGCCGGCGGGGGGCCAACGTCCTGACTTTC
NA NA TRBJ1-1 TRBV5-1 CASSLSEGVITEAFF TGCGCCAGCAGCTTGAGTGAGGGGGTAATCACTGAAGCTTTCTTT
NA NA TRBJ2-1 TRBV7-6 CASSSEQGTEQFF TGTGCCAGCAGCTCCGAACAGGGAACTGAGCAGTTCTTC
NA NA TRBJ1-1 TRBV5-1 CASSLGLGAGYEAFF TGCGCCAGCAGCTTGGGTTTGGGGGCGGGTTATGAAGCTTTCTTT
NA NA TRBJ2-1 TRBV19 CASSIDGVGEQFF TGTGCCAGTAGTATAGACGGGGTGGGTGAGCAGTTCTTC
TRBD1 NA TRBJ2-5 TRBV5-1 CASSPTGGEETQYF TGCGCCAGCAGCCCGACAGGGGGCGAAGAGACCCAGTACTTC
TRBD2 once TRBJ2-5 TRBV2 CASSEGGGKTQYF TGTGCCAGCAGTGAAGGCGGGGGGAAGACCCAGTACTTC
TRBD1 NA TRBJ2-2 TRBV19 CASSIDPRQGRGNTGELFF TGTGCCAGTAGTATAGACCCCAGACAGGGCCGGGGGAACACCGGGGAGCTGTTTTTT
TRBD1 NA TRBJ2-3 TRBV7-9 CASSSSYHRGYSADTQYF TGTGCCAGCAGCTCGTCATACCACAGGGGGTACTCAGCAGATACGCAGTATTTT
NA NA TRBJ1-1 TRBV6-5 CASRAFDTEAFF TGTGCCAGCAGGGCTTTCGACACTGAAGCTTTCTTT
NA NA TRBJ1-5 TRBV19 CASSIFVTGLQPQHF TGTGCCAGTAGTATTTTTGTCACAGGGCTTCAGCCCCAGCATTTT
TRBD2 NA TRBJ2-7 TRBV4-2 CASSPTSGVSYEQYF TGTGCCAGCAGCCCGACTAGCGGGGTTTCCTACGAGCAGTACTTC